The clone carrying this T cell receptor beta chain was picked up a small number of times. No antigen is known for it. The source of the sample is a study of T cells in Graves' hyperthyroidism and ophthalmopathy. Study results and caveats: Blood also showed most of the thyroid clonotypes that were expanded above 0.001.

Newly diagnosed hyperthyroidism, duration under 2 months, in patients aged 18 to 65. What was amplified from RNA transcripts were TCR beta CDR3 regions. In the first-round RT-PCR of the TCR CDR3, the HTBI primer set was used. TCRdb reprocessed the multiplex PCR reads with MiXCR, giving one entry per CDR3 protein. The repertoire consists of 700,000 or so distinct CDR3 sequences, with roughly 15% occurring once and the leading ten covering over 7.5%. CDR3 length: 14 amino acids. Between the trimmed V and J ends, which lost 2 bases and 2 bases, there was a span of 8 bases. Germline V lookup: CDR1 SGHTA, CDR2 FQGNSA.

The sequence was collected from a man aged 18-30 years with Graves' hyperthyroidism. The V gene is TRBV7-2, the J gene TRBJ2-3; tentative D call: TRBD2 (5 bases). Sequencing input: blood. Written as DNA, the CDR3 is TGTGCCAGCAGCTTAATGAGGGTCACAGATACGCAGTATTTT. Amino acids: CASSLMRVTDTQYF.